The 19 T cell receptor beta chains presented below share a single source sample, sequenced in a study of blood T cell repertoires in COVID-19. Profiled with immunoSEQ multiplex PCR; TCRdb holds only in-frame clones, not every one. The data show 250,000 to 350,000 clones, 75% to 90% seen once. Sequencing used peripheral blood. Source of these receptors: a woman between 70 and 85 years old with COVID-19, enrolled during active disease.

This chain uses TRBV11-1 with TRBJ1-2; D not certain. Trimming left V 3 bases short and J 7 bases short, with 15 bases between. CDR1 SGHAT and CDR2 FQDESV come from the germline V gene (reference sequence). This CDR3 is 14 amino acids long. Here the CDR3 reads CASSLRREESGYTF. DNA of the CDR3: TGTGCCAGCAGCTTGAGGCGGGAGGAGAGTGGCTACACCTTC.

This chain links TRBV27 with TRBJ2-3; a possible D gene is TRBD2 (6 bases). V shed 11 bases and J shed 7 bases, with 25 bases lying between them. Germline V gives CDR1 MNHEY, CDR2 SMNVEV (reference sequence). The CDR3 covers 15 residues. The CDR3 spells CASTQLAVLGNTQYF. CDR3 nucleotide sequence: TGTGCCTCGACCCAACTAGCTGTCCTGGGGAATACGCAGTATTTT.

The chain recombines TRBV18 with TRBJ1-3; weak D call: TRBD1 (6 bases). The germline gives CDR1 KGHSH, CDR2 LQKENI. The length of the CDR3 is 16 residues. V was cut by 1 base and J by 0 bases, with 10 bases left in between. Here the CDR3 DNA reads TGTGCCAGCTCACCACAAGGACAGTACTCTGGAAACACCATATATTTT. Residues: CASSPQGQYSGNTIYF.

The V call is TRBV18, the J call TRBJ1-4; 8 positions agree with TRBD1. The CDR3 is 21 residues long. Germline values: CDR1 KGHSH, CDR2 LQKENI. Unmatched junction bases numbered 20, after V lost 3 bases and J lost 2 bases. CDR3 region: CASSPIREDRVGFRTNEKLFF. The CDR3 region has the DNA TGTGCCAGCTCACCCATACGGGAGGACAGGGTAGGTTTCCGTACTAATGAAAAACTGTTTTTT.

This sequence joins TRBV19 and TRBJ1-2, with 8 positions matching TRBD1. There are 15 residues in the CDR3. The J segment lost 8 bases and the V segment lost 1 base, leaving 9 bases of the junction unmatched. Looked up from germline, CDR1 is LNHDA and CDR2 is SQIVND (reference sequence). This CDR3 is CASSIGDRMGVGYTF. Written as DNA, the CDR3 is TGTGCCAGTAGTATAGGGGACAGGATGGGCGTCGGCTACACCTTC.

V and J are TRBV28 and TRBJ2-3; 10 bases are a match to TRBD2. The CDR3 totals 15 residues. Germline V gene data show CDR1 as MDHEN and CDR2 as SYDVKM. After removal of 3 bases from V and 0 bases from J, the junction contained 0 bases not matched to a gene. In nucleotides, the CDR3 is TGTGCCAGCAGTTTTAGCGGGGGGAGCACAGATACGCAGTATTTT. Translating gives CASSFSGGSTDTQYF.

The CDR3 region has the DNA TGTGCCAGCAGTGAAACAGGGTACACTGAAGCTTTCTTT. Translated, it gives CASSETGYTEAFF. This chain connects TRBV2 to TRBJ1-1, with D perhaps TRBD1 (6 bases). Trimming took off 2 bases at V and 3 bases at J, with 7 bases between the two ends. In germline, CDR1 is SNHLY, CDR2 FYNNEI. CDR3 length: 13 residues. Combining the CDR3 with reference TRBV2 and TRBJ1-1 gives the whole variable domain EPEVTQTPSHQVTQMGQEVILRCVPISNHLYFYWYRQILGQKVEFLVSFYNNEISEKSEIFDDQFSVERPDGSNFTLKIRSTKLEDSAMYFCASSETGYTEAFFGQGTRLTVV.

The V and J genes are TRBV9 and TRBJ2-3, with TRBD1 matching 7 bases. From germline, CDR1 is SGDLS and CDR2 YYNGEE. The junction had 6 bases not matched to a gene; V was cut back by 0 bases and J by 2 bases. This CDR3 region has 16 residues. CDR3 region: CASSVAEGADTDTQYF. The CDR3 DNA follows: TGTGCCAGCAGCGTAGCTGAGGGGGCCGACACAGATACGCAGTATTTT.

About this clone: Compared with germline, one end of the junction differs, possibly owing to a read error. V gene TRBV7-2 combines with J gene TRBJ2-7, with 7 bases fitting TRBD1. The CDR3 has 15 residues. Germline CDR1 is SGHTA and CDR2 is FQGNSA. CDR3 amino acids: CASSLEDRPLRAVLF. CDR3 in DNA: TGTGCCAGCAGCTTAGAGGACAGGCCGTTACGAGCAGTACTCTTC.

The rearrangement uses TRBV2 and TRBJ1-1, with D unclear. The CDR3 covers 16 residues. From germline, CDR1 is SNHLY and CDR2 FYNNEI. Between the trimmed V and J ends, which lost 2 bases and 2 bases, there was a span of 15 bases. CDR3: CASSESRGTFNTEAFF. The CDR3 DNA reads TGTGCCAGCAGTGAAAGCCGGGGAACCTTTAACACTGAAGCTTTCTTT.

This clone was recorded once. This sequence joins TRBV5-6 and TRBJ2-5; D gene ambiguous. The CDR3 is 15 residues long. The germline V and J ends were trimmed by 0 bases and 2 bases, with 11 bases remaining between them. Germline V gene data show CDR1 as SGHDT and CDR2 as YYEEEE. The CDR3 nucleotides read TGTGCCAGCAGCTTGGCTCCGCTACCACAAGAGACCCAGTACTTC. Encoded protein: CASSLAPLPQETQYF.

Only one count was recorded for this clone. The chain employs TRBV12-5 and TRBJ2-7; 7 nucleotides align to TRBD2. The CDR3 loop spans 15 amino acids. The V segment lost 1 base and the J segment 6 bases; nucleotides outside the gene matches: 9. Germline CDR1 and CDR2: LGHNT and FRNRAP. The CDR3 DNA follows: TGTGCTAGTGGTTTGGGTACGGGGGGTTTTGCCGAGCAGTACTTC. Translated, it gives CASGLGTGGFAEQYF.

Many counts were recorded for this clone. This CDR3 is CASSLWARGGNYGYTF. CDR3 coding DNA: TGTGCCAGCAGTTTATGGGCAAGGGGAGGAAACTATGGCTACACCTTC. The chain couples TRBV28 to TRBJ1-2; tentatively, D is TRBD1 (5 bases). The CDR3 covers 16 residues. The V gene's germline CDR1 is MDHEN and CDR2 SYDVKM. Trimming took 0 bases from V and 2 from J, leaving 13 bases between them.

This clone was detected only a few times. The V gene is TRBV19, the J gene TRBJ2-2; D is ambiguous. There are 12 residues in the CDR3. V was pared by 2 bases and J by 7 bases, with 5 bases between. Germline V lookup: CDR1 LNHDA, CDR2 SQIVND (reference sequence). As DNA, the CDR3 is TGTGCCAGTAGTATAAACTACGGGGAGCTGTTTTTT. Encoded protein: CASSINYGELFF.

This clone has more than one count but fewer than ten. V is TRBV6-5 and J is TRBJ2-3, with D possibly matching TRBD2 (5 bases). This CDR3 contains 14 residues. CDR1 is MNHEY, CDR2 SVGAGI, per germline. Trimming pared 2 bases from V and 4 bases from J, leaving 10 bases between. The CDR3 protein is CASSYGLGADTQYF. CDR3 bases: TGTGCCAGCAGTTACGGGCTGGGAGCAGATACGCAGTATTTT.

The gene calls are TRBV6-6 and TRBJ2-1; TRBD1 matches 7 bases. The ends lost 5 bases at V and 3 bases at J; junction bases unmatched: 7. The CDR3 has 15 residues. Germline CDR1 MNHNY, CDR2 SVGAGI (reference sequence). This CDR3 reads CASSLRDSIYNEQFF. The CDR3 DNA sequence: TGTGCCAGCAGTCTCCGGGACAGCATCTACAATGAGCAGTTCTTC.

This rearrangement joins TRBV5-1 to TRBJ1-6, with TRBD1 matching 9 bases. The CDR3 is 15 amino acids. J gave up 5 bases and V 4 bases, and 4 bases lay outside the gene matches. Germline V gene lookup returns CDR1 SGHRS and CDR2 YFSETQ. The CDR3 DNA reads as TGCGCCAGCAGCCAAGGGACAGGGCATAATTCACCCCTCCACTTT. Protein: CASSQGTGHNSPLHF.

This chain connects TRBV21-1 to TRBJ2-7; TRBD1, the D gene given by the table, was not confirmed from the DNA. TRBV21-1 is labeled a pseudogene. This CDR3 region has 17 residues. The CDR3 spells CASSKDGGSGTGHEQYF. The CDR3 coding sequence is TGTGCCAGCAGCAAGGACGGTGGTTCCGGGACAGGGCACGAGCAGTACTTC.

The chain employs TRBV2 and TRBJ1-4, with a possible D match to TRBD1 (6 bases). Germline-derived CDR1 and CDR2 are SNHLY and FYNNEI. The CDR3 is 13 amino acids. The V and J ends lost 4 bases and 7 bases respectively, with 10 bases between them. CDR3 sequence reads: CASSAGEGEKLFF. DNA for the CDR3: TGTGCCAGCAGTGCAGGGGAGGGTGAAAAACTGTTTTTT. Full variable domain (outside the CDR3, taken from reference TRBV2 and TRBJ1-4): EPEVTQTPSHQVTQMGQEVILRCVPISNHLYFYWYRQILGQKVEFLVSFYNNEISEKSEIFDDQFSVERPDGSNFTLKIRSTKLEDSAMYFCASSAGEGEKLFFGSGTQLSVL.